This T cell receptor beta chain was sequenced during a study of control samples from healthy donors and cancer patients. Assay: immunoSEQ multiplex PCR; the TCRdb copy retains only in-frame clones and omits some. The data show about 86,000 clones, 85% to 95% seen once. Germline loops: CDR1 SGHAT, CDR2 FQDESV (reference sequence). This CDR3 region has 15 residues. Germline trimming cut 6 bases from V and 3 bases from J; bases unmatched to any gene: 5. The sample taken for sequencing was blood. The receptor was derived from a woman aged 25 to 45 in good health. The genes are TRBV11-1 and TRBJ2-1; the match to TRBD2 covers 10 bases. The CDR3 sequence: CASSSGTSDYNEQFF. The DNA of the CDR3 is TGTGCCAGCAGTTCCGGGACTAGCGACTACAATGAGCAGTTCTTC.